This paragraph covers one T cell receptor (beta chain) sequence. In this sample, this clonotype turned up many times. Its antigen is unknown. One base away there is no much larger clone; base qualities are not given. The junction shows trimming of 7 bases on V and 3 bases on J, plus 12 bases between the germline ends. From the cysteine up to the phenylalanine, the CDR3 has a length of 14 residues. Solely the CDR3 DNA is kept, with 42 bases framed from the first base. The germline V gene supplies CDR1 MNHNS and CDR2 SASEGT. TCR repertoires of sorted CD4+ and CD8+ blood T cells from severe aplastic anemia patients and healthy subjects were deep-sequenced in the study. Ficoll-Paque density gradient centrifugation was used to isolate peripheral blood mononuclear cells. Before DNA was extracted, CD4+ and CD8+ T cells were sorted using either FACS or magnetic beads. The data derive from a study of CD8+CD57+ T cells in acquired aplastic anemia listed by TCRdb under 2018. Looking at the study overall: DNA extracted from sorted CD4+ and CD8+ cells had a mean of about 3.2 ug, with a range of roughly 0.2 to 30 ug. An average of around 9.8 million reads for CD4+ cells and 11.0 million reads for CD8+ cells was obtained from healthy donor samples.

The investigation overall reported the following: Around 30 CD8+ CDR3 sequences were found to be shared between patients and controls, but these sequences appeared to be highly expressed in patients and within the immunodominant clones of the patients. Between patients and healthy controls, no significant difference in CD8+ Simpson's diversity was found (P=0.060).

TCR beta VDJ combination and CDR3 sequence profiling used genomic DNA as the template. TCR repertoire sequencing was run on an Illumina HiSeq 2000. The authors' pipeline ran thus. Repertoires were assessed using TRBV/TRBJ rearrangement plots, CDR3 size and DJ length profiles, and Simpson's diversity index. The most abundant DNA sequence in the deep sequencing data was taken as the immunodominant clone. CDR3 amino acid sequences were checked for sharing between subjects and were compared against published repertoires and the VDJdb database. TCRdb reprocessed the public reads (quality trimming at Q25 with fastp, clone calling with MiXCR) and kept in-frame beta chains. Here each entry gathers all rows of one CDR3 protein and keeps the most common genes and DNA. These V and J calls are TCRdb output, not the study's own analysis. The sample table contains around 64,000 distinct CDR3 sequences; only one count was recorded for 45% to 70% of them. The ten largest clones take up 2% to 2.5% of the sample.

Recombination linked TRBV6-1 to TRBJ2-2; the best D guess is TRBD1, with 5 bases matching. This receptor was obtained from a human donor in good health, serving as a control. The sequenced material came from sorted CD4+, CD8+, or CD8+CD57+ T cells (not recorded which) from PBMCs. In nucleotide form, the sequence is TGTGCCAGCACTAGTCCCAGGGACACCGGGGAGCTGTTTTTT. This sequence encodes CASTSPRDTGELFF.